This record concerns one T cell receptor beta chain sequence. Its antigen is as yet unknown. The CDR3 runs to 15 residues. The V and J ends lost 3 bases and 8 bases, in that order; junction bases with no gene match: 7. Germline V CDR1 and CDR2: DFQATT, SNEGSKA (reference sequence). This record comes from a study of blood T cells in healthy people across ages. For the study at large: Template-switching capture recovered about one barcoded beta molecule per two T cells.

It was with a sample-barcoded 5' primer and a J-beta primer mix that a second PCR of roughly 7 to 12 cycles was run. Via MiXCR, TCRdb re-called the 5' RACE reads, giving one row per CDR3 protein. The sample holds roughly 650,000 distinct CDR3 sequences, approximately 31% seen once. Caucasian, healthy and from Russia, the donors were aged between 6 and 90. Study outcomes and limitations: Since the PBMCs were unsorted, naive and antigen-experienced cells could not be conclusively compared. Aged donors had fewer naive CD4+ cells and lower diversity than long-lived donors.

The J gene is TRBJ2-1, the V gene TRBV20-1, with 13 bases identical to TRBD2. The sample taken for sequencing was blood. This TCR was sampled from a woman of 80 years or more in good health. CDR3 amino acids: CSARELAGGFDEQFF. CDR3 coding DNA: TGCAGTGCTAGGGAACTAGCGGGAGGGTTCGATGAGCAGTTCTTC.